The source of this T cell receptor beta chain is a study of cytomegalovirus exposure and HLA in healthy donors. Study-level points and caveats: Among immune exposure information, only CMV serostatus was available. Later analysis suggested links between common viral pathogens and several top significant clusters.

Concerning this clone: Antigen unknown.

The PCR had 60 Vbeta and 13 Jbeta primers. This table comes from immunoSEQ multiplex PCR, and its TCRdb copy is limited to in-frame clones, with some not included. Its clone listing holds roughly 30,000 clones. CDR3 length: 14 residues. Germline lookup yields CDR1 MDHEN and CDR2 SYDVKM. With 5 bases removed from V and 2 bases from J, the gap between germline ends came to 13 bases. The chain combines TRBV28 with TRBJ2-7, with a weak D call TRBD1 (5 bases). The sample was PBMCs. The source of this sequence is a female donor in good health and CMV-seronegative. CDR3 in DNA: TGTGCCAGCAGTCCCCATGCAGGGACCTACGAGCAGTACTTC. It encodes CASSPHAGTYEQYF. Using reference TRBV28 and TRBJ2-7 for the parts outside the CDR3, the full variable domain is DVKVTQSSRYLVKRTGEKVFLECVQDMDHENMFWYRQDPGLGLRLIYFSYDVKMKEKGDIPEGYSVSREKKERFSLILESASTNQTSMYLCASSPHAGTYEQYFGPGTRLTVT.